This TCR beta chain was sequenced for a study of blood T cell repertoires in COVID-19. This CDR3 is 13 amino acids long. Per the germline V gene, CDR1 is SGHNT and CDR2 is YENEEA. The V and J ends lost 4 bases and 7 bases respectively, with 14 bases between them. In the original processing: Cell counts per sample came from amplifying reference gene primers. The table came from immunoSEQ multiplex PCR; TCRdb's copy has only in-frame clones and leaves some out. D and trimming come from the DNA, and the V and J calls and clone size come from that table. The profile shows 150,000 to 250,000 clones, 70% to 85% of them singletons.

The material sequenced was peripheral blood. The receptor was derived from a human donor with acute or convalescent COVID-19. The donor label of this sample is uncertain. V usage is TRBV11-3 and J usage is TRBJ2-7, with TRBD1 as a possible D gene (6 bases). CDR3 loop: CASSSRGLGEQYF. CDR3 DNA: TGTGCCAGCAGCTCCAGGGGCCTGGGGGAGCAGTACTTC.